In this sample, the clone carrying this T cell receptor (beta chain) turned up a few times. Its antigen is unidentified. This record belongs to a study of beta chain features in type 1 diabetes. As every portion of the isolated RNA was reverse transcribed, the sequencing read expressed TCRB transcripts. There were millions of reads on average in the naive, central memory and regulatory T cell samples. Produced via immunoSEQ multiplex PCR; TCRdb's table is partial and in-frame only. The sample contains 250,000 to 300,000 clones, approximately 14% of which appear only once. Whole-study results and caveats: Shortening of TCRB CDR3s, moderate but significant, appeared in all four CD4+ subsets of Type 1 diabetes patients. VDJ junctions from type 1 diabetes patients carried fewer insertions and larger deletions.

The germline gives CDR1 LNHDA, CDR2 SQIVND (reference sequence). The CDR3 is 13 residues long. Trimming shortened V by 8 bases and J by 2 bases, and 12 bases separated the two germline ends. The sample taken for sequencing was naive CD4+ T cells from blood. This rearrangement joins TRBV19 to TRBJ2-5; possibly TRBD1 for D (6 bases). The TCR sequence derives from a man aged 30-40 years with type 1 diabetes. The CDR3 loop is CASSGTLQETQYF. The CDR3 DNA reads TGTGCCAGTTCCGGGACACTACAAGAGACCCAGTACTTC.